Listed below are T cell receptor beta chains from one sample, sequenced in a study of early T cells in non-severe SARS-CoV-2 infection. Via MiXCR, TCRdb re-called the 5' RACE reads, giving one row per CDR3 protein. The data contain tens of thousands of distinct CDR3 sequences, under 15% of them singletons. Sequences were obtained from whole blood. The receptors shown here come from an adult who was a healthcare worker with PCR-confirmed SARS-CoV-2 infection or an uninfected control (not recorded which). CDR3s include the opening cysteine and the closing phenylalanine or tryptophan. A D gene is named only where the DNA matches it firmly. The size of a clone is reported for some rows only, either as once, few or many, or as a class for expanded clones.

V	J	length	size	D	DNA	CDR3
TRBV20-1	TRBJ2-2	12	few	-	TGCAGTGCTAGCAGACTCACCGGGGAGCTGTTTTTT	CSASRLTGELFF
TRBV12-3/TRBV12-4	TRBJ1-1	16	-	-	TGTGCCAGCATCCCGCCGGACAGTCCTAACATTGCTGAAGCTTTCTTT	CASIPPDSPNIAEAFF
TRBV7-9	TRBJ1-2	14	-	-	TGTGCCAGCAGCCGGGAAGGGGGAGGCTATGGCTACACCTTC	CASSREGGGYGYTF
TRBV20-1	TRBJ2-5	14	many	-	TGCAGTGCTAAGACAGGACTAGAACAAGAGACCCAGTACTTC	CSAKTGLEQETQYF
TRBV11-2	TRBJ1-5	13	once	-	TGTGCCAGCAGTCCACAGGGTTCTCAGCCCCAGCATTTT	CASSPQGSQPQHF
TRBV7-2	TRBJ2-7	14	-	-	TGTGCCAGCAGCCAGGACAGTGGAGGCAACGAGCAGTACTTC	CASSQDSGGNEQYF
TRBV6-2/TRBV6-3	TRBJ2-2	17	many	TRBD1	TGTGCCAGCAGTTACCACCCGGGACAGGGGTACACCGGGGAGCTGTTTTTT	CASSYHPGQGYTGELFF
TRBV7-9	TRBJ2-7	13	many	-	TGTGCCAGCAGCTGGGCCAGCACCTACGAGCAGTACTTC	CASSWASTYEQYF
TRBV7-2	TRBJ1-2	12	few	TRBD1	TGTGCCAGCAGCGCACAGGGGTATGGCTACACCTTC	CASSAQGYGYTF
TRBV5-5	TRBJ1-2	18	many	-	TGTGCCAGCAGCTTGGCCGGGTCCCCACAGACAGTTACTTATGGCTACACCTTC	CASSLAGSPQTVTYGYTF
TRBV5-6	TRBJ2-5	17	many	-	TGTGCCAGCAGCTTGGATCCCAGGCGCCGATACCAAGAGACCCAGTACTTC	CASSLDPRRRYQETQYF
TRBV6-5	TRBJ2-4	16	-	-	TGTGCCAGCAGTTACTCGAATAGCGGAGCCAAAAACATTCAGTACTTC	CASSYSNSGAKNIQYF
TRBV20-1	TRBJ2-1	15	many	TRBD2	TGCAGTGCTAGAGACCCGGGAGGGCCAAGAAATGAGCAGTTCTTC	CSARDPGGPRNEQFF
TRBV20-1	TRBJ1-5	13	many	-	TGCAGTGCTAGCTTAGGGCCGGGGCAGCCCCAGCATTTT	CSASLGPGQPQHF
TRBV14	TRBJ2-7	13	many	-	TGTGCCAGCAGCCGGGTTGGTGGGGTCGAGCAGTACTTC	CASSRVGGVEQYF
TRBV28	TRBJ1-6	9	many	-	TGTGCCAGCAGCCACCCGTTCCACTTT	CASSHPFHF
TRBV5-4	TRBJ2-7	19	many	TRBD2	TGTGCCAGCAGCTTTCCGGGACTAGCGGGGGGCAACCCCACCTACGAGCAGTACTTC	CASSFPGLAGGNPTYEQYF
TRBV29-1	TRBJ2-5	10	few	-	TGCAGCGTTGACAAAGAGACCCAGTACTTC	CSVDKETQYF
TRBV24-1	TRBJ2-7	13	many	-	TGTGCCACCAGTGATTTGGGCGGGCAGGAGCAGTACTTC	CATSDLGGQEQYF
TRBV6-1	TRBJ1-2	16	-	TRBD1	TGTGCCAGCAGGGAGTATGGGACAGACGCTAACTATGGCTACACCTTC	CASREYGTDANYGYTF
TRBV20-1	TRBJ1-2	16	many	-	TGCAGTGCTAGGAGGGACCGAATACGGGCTAACTATGGCTACACCTTC	CSARRDRIRANYGYTF
TRBV10-3	TRBJ2-3	11	-	-	TGTGCCATCGCGGTGACAGATACGCAGTATTTT	CAIAVTDTQYF
TRBV10-3	TRBJ2-1	14	many	-	TGTGCCATCAGCGAATTGGACTCGACCTTGGAGCAGTTCTTC	CAISELDSTLEQFF
TRBV5-5	TRBJ2-5	15	many	TRBD1	TGTGCCAGCAGAATCGCGGACAGGCGCCAAGAGACCCAGTACTTC	CASRIADRRQETQYF
TRBV20-1	TRBJ1-5	13	many	-	TGCAGTGCTAGAGGACCTGGATTCCAGCCCCAGCATTTT	CSARGPGFQPQHF
TRBV7-9	TRBJ1-1	15	many	TRBD1	TGTGCCAGCAGCTTGGGGGGACAGCAGAACACTGAAGCTTTCTTT	CASSLGGQQNTEAFF
TRBV20-1	TRBJ2-1	11	-	-	TGCAGTGCAATGGGGGCCCATGAGCAGTTCTTC	CSAMGAHEQFF
TRBV7-9	TRBJ1-6	15	many	TRBD1	TGTGCCAGCAAGCGCGGGGACAGGGGAGTTTCACCCCTCCACTTT	CASKRGDRGVSPLHF
TRBV12-3/TRBV12-4	TRBJ2-7	15	many	-	TGTGCCAGCAGCAACCCGCTAGGGGTCTTCAACGAGCAGTACTTC	CASSNPLGVFNEQYF
TRBV5-6	TRBJ2-7	12	many	-	TGTGCCAGCAGCTGGTCCAGCGGCGAGCAGTACTTC	CASSWSSGEQYF
TRBV5-6	TRBJ2-7	11	-	-	TGTGCCAGCAGCTTAGGTCGCGAGCAGTACTTC	CASSLGREQYF
TRBV29-1	TRBJ1-2	12	few	-	TGCAGCGTTGAAGGGCAGAAGTATGGCTACACCTTC	CSVEGQKYGYTF
TRBV29-1	TRBJ1-1	14	many	-	TGCAGCGTTGTAAGGCGGGACGTTTCGACTGAAGCTTTCTTT	CSVVRRDVSTEAFF
TRBV12-5	TRBJ2-7	14	many	-	TGTGCTAGTGGCCTCGGACAGATATGGTCCGAGCAGTACTTC	CASGLGQIWSEQYF
TRBV20-1	TRBJ2-1	15	many	TRBD2	TGCAGTGCTAGAGGACTAGCGTCCCAAGGGGGTGAGCAGTTCTTC	CSARGLASQGGEQFF
TRBV20-1	TRBJ2-1	14	many	-	TGCAGTGCCAAAGGGGGGCGGAATTACAATGAGCAGTTCTTC	CSAKGGRNYNEQFF
TRBV20-1	TRBJ1-2	16	many	-	TGCAGTGCTAGCCTCGTGGGTTGGGGTCTCGGCTATGGCTACACCTTC	CSASLVGWGLGYGYTF
TRBV6-5	TRBJ2-2	17	once	-	TGTGCCAGCAGTTACGATAAACTACGGGCGTCCACCGGGGAGCTGTTTTTT	CASSYDKLRASTGELFF
TRBV6-2/TRBV6-3	TRBJ2-7	14	-	-	TGTGCCAGCAGTTACCGACCCCTCCGGGACGAGCAGTACTTC	CASSYRPLRDEQYF
TRBV6-4	TRBJ1-2	13	many	-	TGTGCCAGCAGTGCATCAGGAGGGTATGGCTACACCTTC	CASSASGGYGYTF
TRBV12-5	TRBJ2-5	13	-	-	TGTGCTAGTGGTTCCCCGACAGCGGAGACCCAGTACTTC	CASGSPTAETQYF
TRBV6-5	TRBJ2-1	14	many	TRBD1	TGTGCCAGCAGTACCGACAGGGAAATCGATGAGCAGTTCTTC	CASSTDREIDEQFF
TRBV24-1	TRBJ2-3	14	-	-	TGTGCCACCAGTGATTTGGTCTTATCCGATACGCAGTATTTT	CATSDLVLSDTQYF
TRBV20-1	TRBJ1-1	15	-	TRBD1	TGCAGTGCTAGCCCGGACAGGGTGAGGAACACTGAAGCTTTCTTT	CSASPDRVRNTEAFF
TRBV12-3/TRBV12-4	TRBJ2-7	14	-	TRBD2	TGTGCCAGCAGCCCAGCGGGAGGGACCTACGAGCAGTACTTC	CASSPAGGTYEQYF
TRBV6-4	TRBJ2-3	15	many	TRBD2	TGTGCCAGCAGTGACGCTAGCGGGGGGATAGATACGCAGTATTTT	CASSDASGGIDTQYF
TRBV29-1	TRBJ2-3	12	many	-	TGCAGCGTTGAAAGGGGGGGAGATACGCAGTATTTT	CSVERGGDTQYF
TRBV29-1	TRBJ1-4	12	many	-	TGCAGCGTGGACATCAACGGAGAAAAACTGTTTTTT	CSVDINGEKLFF
TRBV20-1	TRBJ1-2	12	-	TRBD1	TGCAGTGCTCCCTGGACAGGGGATGGCTACACCTTC	CSAPWTGDGYTF
TRBV6-5	TRBJ2-7	14	many	TRBD1	TGTGCCAGCAGTCGGACAGGGCCCCCCTACGAGCAGTACTTC	CASSRTGPPYEQYF
TRBV28	TRBJ2-3	14	many	-	TGTGCCAGCAGTTTGGTGTCTAGCACAGATACGCAGTATTTT	CASSLVSSTDTQYF
TRBV14	TRBJ2-2	14	-	-	TGTGCCAGCAGCCACAGATTGAACACCGGGGAGCTGTTTTTT	CASSHRLNTGELFF
TRBV20-1	TRBJ1-6	15	few	TRBD1	TGCAGTGCTAGAGATCTGACAGGGGGGGATTCACCCCTCCACTTT	CSARDLTGGDSPLHF
TRBV6-5	TRBJ2-2	13	-	-	TGTGCCAGCAGTTACCCAGGAAACGGGGAGCTGTTTTTT	CASSYPGNGELFF
TRBV28	TRBJ1-2	13	many	-	TGTGCCAGCAGTTTTCAGGGGTGGTATGGCTACACCTTC	CASSFQGWYGYTF